This T cell receptor (beta chain) was sequenced for a study of Graves' ophthalmopathy and Graves' hyperthyroidism. Many counts were recorded for this clonotype. Beta-chain TCR CDR3 regions were amplified from RNA transcripts. HTBI primers primed a first-round RT-PCR, and a second-round multiplex PCR followed. TCRdb passed the multiplex PCR reads through MiXCR, listing each CDR3 protein once. Of fewer than 650,000 distinct CDR3 sequences listed, about a fifth are singletons. The CDR3 extends over 14 amino acids. In germline, CDR1 is MNHNS, CDR2 SASEGT. With 6 bases clipped from V and 5 bases from J, the junction kept 8 bases outside the gene matches.

This TCR was sampled from a woman under 30 with stable Graves' hyperthyroidism. Some clones in this sample may be carry-over from other donors' samples. The sequencing sample was made of peripheral blood. The chain uses TRBV6-1 and TRBJ2-5; 8 positions match TRBD2. This CDR3 is CASRSGGVGETQYF. The CDR3 bases are TGTGCCAGCAGATCGGGGGGGGTTGGCGAGACCCAGTACTTC.